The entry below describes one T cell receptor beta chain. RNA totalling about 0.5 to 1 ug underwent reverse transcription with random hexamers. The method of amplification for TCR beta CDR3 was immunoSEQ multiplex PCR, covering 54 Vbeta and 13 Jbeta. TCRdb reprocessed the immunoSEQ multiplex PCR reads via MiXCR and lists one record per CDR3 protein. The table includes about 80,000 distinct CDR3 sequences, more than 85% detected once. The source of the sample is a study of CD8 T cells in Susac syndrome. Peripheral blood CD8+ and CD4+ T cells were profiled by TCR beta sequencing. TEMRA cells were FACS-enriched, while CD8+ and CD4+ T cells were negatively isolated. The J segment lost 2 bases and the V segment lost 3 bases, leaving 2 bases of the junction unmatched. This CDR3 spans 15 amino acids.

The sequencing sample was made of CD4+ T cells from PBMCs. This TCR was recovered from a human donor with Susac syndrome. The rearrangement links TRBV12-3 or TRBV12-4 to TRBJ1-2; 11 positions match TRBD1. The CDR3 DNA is TGTGCCAGCAGTTTGGGACAGGGGGGAAACTATGGCTACACCTTC. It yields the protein CASSLGQGGNYGYTF.